This T cell receptor (beta chain) was recovered during a study of blood T cell repertoires in COVID-19. Study details: Sites in the United States, Italy and Spain provided acute and convalescent COVID-19 samples.

Authors' analysis steps: How many nucleated cells were present was estimated from reference gene primer amplification. Repertoires were generated with immunoSEQ multiplex PCR, while TCRdb's copy carries only in-frame clones and drops some. Clone size and V and J calls were adopted from that table, with D and trimming inferred from the DNA. The table has about 49,000 clones, around 90% seen once; the top ten hold approximately 13%. V shed 6 bases, J shed 4 bases, and the junction held 6 bases outside the gene matches. Per the germline V gene, CDR1 is MNHEY and CDR2 is SVGAGI. CDR3 length: 14 amino acids.

Material: peripheral blood. The TCR sequence derives from an elderly man with acute or convalescent COVID-19. The chain recombines TRBV6-5 with TRBJ2-3, with 8 bases that match TRBD2. Here the CDR3 reads CASRPGGASDTQYF. The CDR3 region has the DNA TGTGCCAGCAGGCCCGGGGGGGCCTCAGATACGCAGTATTTT.